This T cell receptor beta chain was retrieved from a study of shared clonotypes between healthy human individuals. About this clone itself: Its antigen is unidentified.

Naivety among CD8 cells was defined by CD45RO negativity and positive CCR7 selection, thereby excluding terminally differentiated effector memory CD45RA+ cells. Germline values: CDR1 MNHEY, CDR2 SVGAGI. The length of the CDR3 is 12 residues. The V gene end was trimmed by 6 bases and the J gene end by 6 bases; junction bases not matched to a gene: 1. The study, taken as a whole, reports: Naive subsets, compared against memory subsets, generally had larger estimated richness values. Sharing across a handful of donors was seen in 4% to 5% of naive CD4 clonotypes.

Measured with immunoSEQ multiplex PCR; TCRdb has only the in-frame clones, and not every one. The sample includes fewer than 1 million clones, about 96% seen only once; the top ten take over 0.2%. The specimen was naive CD8+ T cells sorted from blood. This clonotype originated in a man aged 25 to 45 in good health. This sequence joins TRBV6-5 and TRBJ2-2; 7 nucleotides agree with TRBD2. The CDR3 nucleotides are TGTGCCAGCAGCGCGGGAGCCGGGGAGCTGTTTTTT. Amino acids: CASSAGAGELFF.